This T cell receptor (beta chain) emerged from a study of T cells in tuberculosis. General study results and limits: Shorter CDR3-alpha in active tuberculosis partly drove smaller distances. Active tuberculosis alpha repertoires lay closer to GMM-specific TCRs than controls'.

The CDR3 has 15 amino acids. Germline V CDR1 and CDR2: KGHSH, LQKENI. The V and J ends lost 2 bases and 0 bases respectively, with 8 bases between them. Using immunoSEQ multiplex PCR, the repertoire was profiled, and TCRdb retains in-frame clones only, with some absent. The sample yields 40,000 to 45,000 clones, about 96% seen once. Concerning this clone: No antigen is known for it.

Adolescents were screened for latent TB by skin test and IGRA. Unsorted cryopreserved PBMC were sequenced, averaging roughly 100,000 T cells per clinical donor. The sample was PBMCs. The clonotype originates from a donor aged 10-35 years with latent tuberculosis or without tuberculosis infection. The rearrangement uses TRBV18 and TRBJ1-3; D is unresolved. The CDR3 DNA sequence: TGTGCCAGCTCACCAACGGCAGGCTCTGGAAACACCATATATTTT. It is translated as CASSPTAGSGNTIYF.